The 23 T cell receptor beta chains below all came from one sample that was sequenced in a study of blood T cell repertoires in COVID-19. Generated by immunoSEQ multiplex PCR, the TCRdb table keeps only in-frame clones and is missing some. The sample lists about 180,000 clones, about 80% occurring once. Sequenced material: PBMCs or T cells enriched from blood (not recorded which). All receptors come from a man between 60 and 70 years old who had been exposed to COVID-19.

The rearrangement links TRBV28 to TRBJ1-1; D call uncertain. This CDR3 is built from 13 residues. Germline V gene lookup returns CDR1 MDHEN and CDR2 SYDVKM. The V and J ends lost 9 bases and 0 bases respectively, with 11 bases between them. The CDR3 DNA is TGTGCCAGTTTACAGCTCCTGAACACTGAAGCTTTCTTT. Protein sequence: CASLQLLNTEAFF.

In this sample, this clone turned up once. The CDR3 region has the DNA TGTGCCAGCAGTTCAGGGTCCCGTGGGACCTACGAGCAGTACTTC. Translation: CASSSGSRGTYEQYF. This sequence joins TRBV28 and TRBJ2-7; possible D gene TRBD1, 5 bases. V lost 4 bases and J lost 2, with 15 bases in between. The CDR3 is made up of 15 amino acids. The germline V gene encodes CDR1 MDHEN and CDR2 SYDVKM.

The rearrangement uses TRBV30 and TRBJ2-7, with 10 nucleotides matching TRBD2. Unmatched junction bases numbered 8, after V lost 4 bases and J lost 2 bases. This CDR3 comprises 15 residues. Per germline, CDR1 GTSNPN and CDR2 SVGIG (reference sequence). The CDR3 DNA reads TGTGCCTGGAACAGAGCGGGAGGGTCCCCCTACGAGCAGTACTTC. It yields the protein CAWNRAGGSPYEQYF.

The chain joins TRBV27 to TRBJ2-4, with 8 bases aligning to TRBD1. V lost 5 bases to trimming and J lost 6 bases; unmatched junction nucleotides: 6. Germline CDR1 is MNHEY and CDR2 is SMNVEV (reference sequence). This CDR3 has 14 amino acids. The DNA of the CDR3 is TGTGCCAGCAGTAGCTACAGGGGGGTAAACATTCAGTACTTC. The encoded protein is CASSSYRGVNIQYF.

The V gene is TRBV3-1 (or the pseudogene TRBV3-2), the J gene TRBJ2-3, with 8 bases that match TRBD1. V was clipped by 4 bases and J by 4 bases; unmatched bases: 4. The CDR3 sequence is 14 residues long. The germline V gene encodes CDR1 LGHDT and CDR2 YNNKEL (reference sequence). The CDR3, as DNA: TGTGCCAGCAGCCCACAGGGGGTTGCAGATACGCAGTATTTT. It codes for CASSPQGVADTQYF.

The V gene is TRBV2, the J gene TRBJ2-5; 10 bases align to TRBD1. Per the germline V gene, CDR1 is SNHLY and CDR2 is FYNNEI. The CDR3 extends over 13 amino acids. Unmatched junction bases numbered 6, after V lost 10 bases and J lost 4 bases. CDR3 in DNA: TGTGCCACCGGAAGGGACAGGGGAGAGACCCAGTACTTC. Encoded protein: CATGRDRGETQYF.

The genes are TRBV19 and TRBJ2-7; 7 nucleotides match TRBD2. V was pared by 3 bases and J by 0 bases, with 5 bases of the junction left unmatched. The germline CDR1 and CDR2 sequences are LNHDA and SQIVND (reference sequence). The length of the CDR3 is 15 residues. CDR3 residues: CASSISGWGSYEQYF. The CDR3 nucleotides are TGTGCCAGTAGTATTAGCGGGTGGGGCTCCTACGAGCAGTACTTC.

This rearrangement joins TRBV7-6 to TRBJ2-7, with D perhaps matching TRBD2 (6 bases). V was cut by 5 bases and J by 3 bases, with 11 bases left in between. The germline V gene has CDR1 SGHVS and CDR2 FNYEAQ. This CDR3 region has 13 residues. The CDR3 sequence: CASSRERGYEQYF. CDR3 DNA: TGTGCCAGCAGCCGGGAGAGAGGCTACGAGCAGTACTTC.

The chain carries TRBV27 and TRBJ1-2, with 8 bases that match TRBD1. The CDR3 contains 15 residues. Germline CDR1 MNHEY, CDR2 SMNVEV (reference sequence). The V and J ends lost 3 bases and 7 bases, in that order; junction bases with no gene match: 10. CDR3 region: CASSFQNQGAGGYTF. The CDR3 DNA follows: TGTGCCAGCAGTTTCCAAAACCAGGGGGCTGGTGGCTACACCTTC.

This clone showed up just a few times. The chain couples TRBV9 to TRBJ2-7; 8 positions match TRBD2. Germline V gives CDR1 SGDLS, CDR2 YYNGEE. CDR3 length equals 17 residues. The V segment lost 3 bases and the J segment 2 bases; nucleotides outside the gene matches: 13. CDR3 residues: CASSAGVQAGAPYEQYF. CDR3 nucleotides: TGTGCCAGCAGCGCGGGAGTCCAAGCGGGAGCCCCCTACGAGCAGTACTTC.

The V gene is TRBV12-5, the J gene TRBJ1-1; 8 nucleotides line up with TRBD1. The germline V gene has CDR1 LGHNT and CDR2 FRNRAP. The CDR3 has 15 amino acids. V trimming: 6 bases; J trimming: 7 bases; junction bases outside the gene matches: 13. CDR3 sequence reads: CASGPGTGPPDEAFF. The CDR3 coding sequence is TGTGCTAGTGGACCCGGGACAGGACCGCCAGATGAAGCTTTCTTT.

The rearrangement links TRBV5-1 to TRBJ2-7; 10 bases fit TRBD2. Germline-derived CDR1 and CDR2 are SGHRS and YFSETQ. The trim removed 1 base at V and 2 bases at J, leaving 12 bases unmatched. This CDR3 is built from 18 residues. CDR3 bases: TGCGCCAGCAGCTTGTCCCCTATGGGACTAGCGAACACCTACGAGCAGTACTTC. Protein product: CASSLSPMGLANTYEQYF.

This sequence joins TRBV9 and TRBJ2-2, with D tentatively TRBD2 (6 bases). The CDR3 is 12 residues long. CDR1 is SGDLS and CDR2 is YYNGEE in the germline V gene. The V and J ends lost 7 bases and 5 bases respectively, with 9 bases between them. The CDR3 protein is CASGGKTGELFF. The CDR3 nucleotides read TGTGCCAGCGGGGGGAAGACCGGGGAGCTGTTTTTT.

The chain has TRBV19 and TRBJ1-2, with TRBD1 as a possible D gene (5 bases). The CDR3 loop spans 12 amino acids. The V end was cut by 5 bases, the J end by 8 bases, with 12 bases between. Germline-derived CDR1 and CDR2 are LNHDA and SQIVND (reference sequence). The DNA for the CDR3 is TGTGCCAGTAGTTTAGGGGCGAGCGGCTACACCTTC. Its translation is CASSLGASGYTF.

The rearrangement uses TRBV9 and TRBJ1-2; tentative D call: TRBD1 (6 bases). CDR3 length: 14 amino acids. V lost 3 bases to trimming and J lost 1 base, with 10 bases between them. Germline values: CDR1 SGDLS, CDR2 YYNGEE. The DNA for the CDR3 is TGTGCCAGCAGCGCCACAGGGCGTAACTATGGCTACACCTTC. This encodes CASSATGRNYGYTF.

V gene TRBV11-2 combines with J gene TRBJ1-2, with D perhaps TRBD1 (6 bases). CDR1 is SGHAT, CDR2 FQNNGV, per germline. V dropped 0 bases and J dropped 4 bases, with 15 bases sitting between them. The CDR3 loop spans 16 amino acids. This CDR3 reads CASSLDLTGTVYGYTF. In nucleotides, the CDR3 is TGTGCCAGCAGCTTAGACCTCACAGGGACGGTCTATGGCTACACCTTC.

The CDR3 loop reads CATYGGTSYNEQFF. The DNA of the CDR3 is TGTGCCACCTACGGAGGGACCTCCTACAATGAGCAGTTCTTC. The gene calls are TRBV5-5 and TRBJ2-1; maybe TRBD2 (6 bases). Germline lookup yields CDR1 SGHKS and CDR2 YYEKEE (reference sequence). V lost 9 bases to trimming and J lost 0 bases, with 13 bases between them. The CDR3 runs to 14 residues. Based on the CDR3 plus reference TRBV5-5 and TRBJ2-1, the full variable domain is DAGVTQSPTHLIKTRGQQVTLRCSPISGHKSVSWYQQVLGQGPQFIFQYYEKEERGRGNFPDRFSARQFPNYSSELNVNALLLGDSALYLCATYGGTSYNEQFFGPGTRLTVL.

The chain uses TRBV18 and TRBJ2-2; 9 bases are shared with TRBD1. The germline V gene encodes CDR1 KGHSH and CDR2 LQKENI. The V and J ends lost 3 bases and 7 bases, in that order; junction bases with no gene match: 3. There are 14 residues in the CDR3. CDR3 in amino acids: CASSPDRGNGELFF. In DNA form, the CDR3 reads TGTGCCAGCTCACCGGACAGGGGTAACGGGGAGCTGTTTTTT.

The chain is built from TRBV30 and TRBJ1-5; possible D gene TRBD1, 5 bases. Trimming left V 4 bases short and J 1 base short, with 11 bases between. Germline V gene sequence: CDR1 GTSNPN, CDR2 SVGIG (reference sequence). This CDR3 has 14 residues. The CDR3 loop is CAWNLGGSNQPQHF. The CDR3 region has the DNA TGTGCCTGGAATCTGGGGGGAAGCAATCAGCCCCAGCATTTT. The whole variable domain, remainder taken from reference TRBV30 and TRBJ1-5, is SQTIHQWPATLVQPVGSPLSLECTVEGTSNPNLYWYRQAAGRGLQLLFYSVGIGQISSEVPQNLSASRPQDRQFILSSKKLLLSDSGFYLCAWNLGGSNQPQHFGDGTRLSIL.

The chain couples TRBV27 to TRBJ2-1; TRBD2 agrees at 12 bases. The germline V gene encodes CDR1 MNHEY and CDR2 SMNVEV (reference sequence). Losses at the gene ends were 4 bases for V and 7 bases for J; bases not matched to a gene: 8. CDR3 length: 16 residues. The CDR3 spells CASSSYTSGRRNEQFF. CDR3 DNA sequence: TGTGCCAGCAGTTCTTATACTAGCGGGAGGCGGAATGAGCAGTTCTTC.

Of note for this clone: This same CDR3 is encoded by further DNA sequences in the sample. V is TRBV7-3 and J is TRBJ2-3, with a tentative D call TRBD1 (6 bases). The CDR3 has 14 amino acids. Trimming took 5 bases from V and 0 from J, leaving 9 bases between them. Germline CDR1 is SGHTA and CDR2 is FQGTGA. DNA of the CDR3: TGTGCCAGCAGCCTCAGGGGTAGCACAGATACGCAGTATTTT. Translated, it gives CASSLRGSTDTQYF.

This chain joins TRBV24-1 and TRBJ2-2, with 9 positions matching TRBD1. Germline V gives CDR1 KGHDR, CDR2 SFDVKD. The CDR3 contains 16 residues. V lost 6 bases to trimming and J lost 2 bases; unmatched junction nucleotides: 6. CDR3 protein: CATSRQGELNTGELFF. CDR3 bases: TGTGCCACCAGTAGACAGGGGGAACTCAACACCGGGGAGCTGTTTTTT.

V usage is TRBV24-1 and J usage is TRBJ1-2; 7 bases are shared with TRBD1. After removal of 5 bases from V and 0 bases from J, the junction contained 5 bases not matched to a gene. The CDR3 runs 15 residues. Germline V lookup: CDR1 KGHDR, CDR2 SFDVKD. CDR3 nucleotide sequence: TGTGCCACCAGTGGGGGGACAGTCTCTAACTATGGCTACACCTTC. Translated: CATSGGTVSNYGYTF.